This is a list of T cell receptor beta chains from one sample in a study of early T cells in non-severe SARS-CoV-2 infection. TCRdb processed the 5' RACE reads anew with MiXCR; each CDR3 protein has one entry. Of about 80,000 distinct CDR3 sequences listed, about 12% are singletons. What was sequenced was whole blood. Source of these receptors: an adult who was a healthcare worker with PCR-confirmed SARS-CoV-2 infection or an uninfected control (not recorded which). Both conserved end residues are part of each CDR3. The D gene is left open where the match is weak. Expanded clones get a size class; other rows say once, few or many, or leave the size out.

j_call: TRBJ1-3; d_call: .; clone_size: many; v_call: TRBV28; cdr3_nt: TGTGCCAGCAGTTTCGGCCTTCACTCTGGAAACACCATATATTTT; cdr3_aa: CASSFGLHSGNTIYF
j_call: TRBJ2-1; d_call: .; clone_size: .; v_call: TRBV11-2; cdr3_nt: TGTGCCAGCAGCTTAGTTTCAGGGCGTGGATTCGAGCAGTTCTTC; cdr3_aa: CASSLVSGRGFEQFF
j_call: TRBJ2-1; d_call: .; clone_size: many; v_call: TRBV29-1; cdr3_nt: TGCAGCGCTGCCCGCGGCTCCTACAATGAGCAGTTCTTC; cdr3_aa: CSAARGSYNEQFF
j_call: TRBJ2-1; d_call: TRBD2; clone_size: many; v_call: TRBV4-2; cdr3_nt: TGTGCCAGCAGCCAAGCTACTAGCGCGGGGGGGACCTACAATGAGCAGTTCTTC; cdr3_aa: CASSQATSAGGTYNEQFF
j_call: TRBJ1-2; d_call: .; clone_size: few; v_call: TRBV28; cdr3_nt: TGTGCCAGCAGATCGCCGGACAACTATGGCTACACCTTC; cdr3_aa: CASRSPDNYGYTF
j_call: TRBJ2-4; d_call: .; clone_size: many; v_call: TRBV5-4; cdr3_nt: TGTGCCAGCAGCTTGGAGGGGCCAGCCAAAAACATTCAGTACTTC; cdr3_aa: CASSLEGPAKNIQYF
j_call: TRBJ2-5; d_call: TRBD1; clone_size: .; v_call: TRBV5-6; cdr3_nt: TGTGCCAGCAGCTTAACAGGGGTGCCAGAGACCCAGTACTTC; cdr3_aa: CASSLTGVPETQYF
j_call: TRBJ1-1; d_call: TRBD1; clone_size: .; v_call: TRBV6-1; cdr3_nt: TGTGCCAGCAGTAAAAATGCCGGGACAGGGGGAACTGAAGCTTTCTTT; cdr3_aa: CASSKNAGTGGTEAFF
j_call: TRBJ1-2; d_call: .; clone_size: few; v_call: TRBV11-2; cdr3_nt: TGTGCCAGCAGCTTAGATATCGGCGTAGGGGGGCACTATGGCTACACCTTC; cdr3_aa: CASSLDIGVGGHYGYTF
j_call: TRBJ1-6; d_call: .; clone_size: many; v_call: TRBV5-1; cdr3_nt: TGCGCCAGCAGTCGTCAAGAGACGGGCTCCTATAATTCACCCCTCCACTTT; cdr3_aa: CASSRQETGSYNSPLHF
j_call: TRBJ2-5; d_call: TRBD2; clone_size: .; v_call: TRBV5-4; cdr3_nt: TGTGCCAGCAGCCCGGGGGGAGCCCAAGAGACCCAGTACTTC; cdr3_aa: CASSPGGAQETQYF
j_call: TRBJ2-1; d_call: TRBD2; clone_size: .; v_call: TRBV27; cdr3_nt: TGTGCCAGTTCGTCGACTAGCGGGATTGACAATGAGCAGTTCTTC; cdr3_aa: CASSSTSGIDNEQFF
j_call: TRBJ2-7; d_call: .; clone_size: many; v_call: TRBV9; cdr3_nt: TGTGCCAGCAGCCCAGGGGATAGGGTACTCTACGAGCAGTACTTC; cdr3_aa: CASSPGDRVLYEQYF
j_call: TRBJ1-1; d_call: .; clone_size: few; v_call: TRBV19; cdr3_nt: TGTGCCAGTAGTGAAGACAGGCTGAACACTGAAGCTTTCTTT; cdr3_aa: CASSEDRLNTEAFF
j_call: TRBJ2-7; d_call: .; clone_size: many; v_call: TRBV6-1; cdr3_nt: TGTGCCAGCAGCGCCGGGGCCTACGAGCAGTACTTC; cdr3_aa: CASSAGAYEQYF
j_call: TRBJ2-7; d_call: TRBD2; clone_size: .; v_call: TRBV16; cdr3_nt: TGTGCCAGCAGCAAGGGACTAGTTGAGTACTTC; cdr3_aa: CASSKGLVEYF
j_call: TRBJ1-6; d_call: .; clone_size: .; v_call: TRBV11-3; cdr3_nt: TGTGCCAGCAGCTTAGGGGGCCTTAATTCACCCCTCCACTTT; cdr3_aa: CASSLGGLNSPLHF
j_call: TRBJ2-4; d_call: .; clone_size: many; v_call: TRBV29-1; cdr3_nt: TGCAGCGTTGAAGGGCCGAGGGAGGCCAAAAACATTCAGTACTTC; cdr3_aa: CSVEGPREAKNIQYF
j_call: TRBJ1-3; d_call: .; clone_size: many; v_call: TRBV29-1; cdr3_nt: TGCAGCGTAGCTGACAGAAGCTCTGGAAACACCATATATTTT; cdr3_aa: CSVADRSSGNTIYF
j_call: TRBJ2-7; d_call: TRBD2; clone_size: many; v_call: TRBV7-2; cdr3_nt: TGTGCCAGCAGCCCTCGGGGTAGCGGGAGCCACGAGCAGTACTTC; cdr3_aa: CASSPRGSGSHEQYF
j_call: TRBJ2-7; d_call: .; clone_size: .; v_call: TRBV5-1; cdr3_nt: TGCGCCAGCAGCTGGATGGACAGTTCCTACGAGCAGTACTTC; cdr3_aa: CASSWMDSSYEQYF
j_call: TRBJ1-4; d_call: TRBD1; clone_size: .; v_call: TRBV7-9; cdr3_nt: TGTGCCAGCACATCGGGGACAGGGGGCGAAGATGAAAAACTGTTTTTT; cdr3_aa: CASTSGTGGEDEKLFF
j_call: TRBJ2-1; d_call: TRBD2; clone_size: many; v_call: TRBV20-1; cdr3_nt: TGCAGTGCTAGACCCGCGGGACTAGCGGGAGTGAGGAATGAGCAGTTCTTC; cdr3_aa: CSARPAGLAGVRNEQFF
j_call: TRBJ2-3; d_call: .; clone_size: many; v_call: TRBV7-6; cdr3_nt: TGTGCCAGCAGCTTTCAGGGGGAGGACACCAGCACAGATACGCAGTATTTT; cdr3_aa: CASSFQGEDTSTDTQYF
j_call: TRBJ1-1; d_call: .; clone_size: .; v_call: TRBV4-1; cdr3_nt: TGCGCCAGCAGCCCCTCTTTTTCGGGCTGGTTCGGCACTGAAGCTTTCTTT; cdr3_aa: CASSPSFSGWFGTEAFF
j_call: TRBJ1-5; d_call: .; clone_size: few; v_call: TRBV27; cdr3_nt: TGTGCCGTGGGACCCAATCAGCCCCAGCATTTT; cdr3_aa: CAVGPNQPQHF
j_call: TRBJ2-7; d_call: .; clone_size: few; v_call: TRBV5-1; cdr3_nt: TGCGCCAGCAGCTACCGGGACTCTCTCGAGCAGTACTTC; cdr3_aa: CASSYRDSLEQYF
j_call: TRBJ2-7; d_call: .; clone_size: many; v_call: TRBV12-3/TRBV12-4; cdr3_nt: TGTGCCAGCAACATGCACGCTTTC; cdr3_aa: CASNMHAF
j_call: TRBJ2-1; d_call: TRBD2; clone_size: .; v_call: TRBV7-9; cdr3_nt: TGTGCCAGCAGCCGAGGGACTAGCGGGTTAGATGAGCAGTTCTTC; cdr3_aa: CASSRGTSGLDEQFF
j_call: TRBJ2-2; d_call: .; clone_size: many; v_call: TRBV5-6; cdr3_nt: TGTGCCAGCAGCTCAAGGAGGCCCGGGGAGCTGTTTTTT; cdr3_aa: CASSSRRPGELFF
j_call: TRBJ2-7; d_call: TRBD2; clone_size: many; v_call: TRBV27; cdr3_nt: TGTGCCAGCAGTGCCTATCGCGGGGGGCGGGGCGAGCAGTACTTC; cdr3_aa: CASSAYRGGRGEQYF
j_call: TRBJ2-7; d_call: .; clone_size: .; v_call: TRBV28; cdr3_nt: TGTGCCAGCAGTTTGGGCCTCTACGAGCAGTACTTC; cdr3_aa: CASSLGLYEQYF
j_call: TRBJ2-1; d_call: TRBD2; clone_size: few; v_call: TRBV18; cdr3_nt: TGTGCCAGCTCACTAGCGGGAGGGTATGACAATGAGCAGTTCTTC; cdr3_aa: CASSLAGGYDNEQFF
j_call: TRBJ2-1; d_call: TRBD1; clone_size: .; v_call: TRBV19; cdr3_nt: TGTGCCAGTAGCAGGACAGGTGTTTACAATGAGCAGTTCTTC; cdr3_aa: CASSRTGVYNEQFF
j_call: TRBJ2-7; d_call: TRBD1; clone_size: many; v_call: TRBV5-1; cdr3_nt: TGCGCCAGCAGCCGGGGACAGACCTACGAGCAGTACTTC; cdr3_aa: CASSRGQTYEQYF
j_call: TRBJ2-1; d_call: TRBD2; clone_size: .; v_call: TRBV7-3; cdr3_nt: TGTGCCAGCAGCTTAATGGGAACTAGCGGGAGGGCTCGTGAGCAGTTCTTC; cdr3_aa: CASSLMGTSGRAREQFF
j_call: TRBJ2-3; d_call: .; clone_size: many; v_call: TRBV7-9; cdr3_nt: TGTGCCAGCAGCCCGTCCCACGGGGATCCCACAGATACGCAGTATTTT; cdr3_aa: CASSPSHGDPTDTQYF
j_call: TRBJ2-6; d_call: .; clone_size: .; v_call: TRBV6-5; cdr3_nt: TGTGCCAGCAGTTACGCGGTATCTGGGGCCAACGTCCTGACTTTC; cdr3_aa: CASSYAVSGANVLTF
j_call: TRBJ2-1; d_call: TRBD2; clone_size: many; v_call: TRBV11-2; cdr3_nt: TGTGCCAGCAGCTTAAAGCGGGAGGGGTACAATGAGCAGTTCTTC; cdr3_aa: CASSLKREGYNEQFF
j_call: TRBJ2-7; d_call: .; clone_size: many; v_call: TRBV27; cdr3_nt: TGTGCCAGCAGTTTATCGATGCTTGGGTGGGACGAGCAGTACTTC; cdr3_aa: CASSLSMLGWDEQYF
j_call: TRBJ2-1; d_call: TRBD2; clone_size: .; v_call: TRBV5-4; cdr3_nt: TGTGCCAGCAGCTTGCGGGGGGGGCTAGCGGGAGGTAATGAGCAGTTCTTC; cdr3_aa: CASSLRGGLAGGNEQFF
j_call: TRBJ1-6; d_call: TRBD1; clone_size: few; v_call: TRBV28; cdr3_nt: TGTGCCAGCAACCTGGGACAGCCCCTATTGACCCTCCACTTT; cdr3_aa: CASNLGQPLLTLHF
j_call: TRBJ2-2; d_call: .; clone_size: many; v_call: TRBV28; cdr3_nt: TGTGCCAGCAGTTTCCCCGCGGCCCGACCCTCCGGGGAGCTGTTTTTT; cdr3_aa: CASSFPAARPSGELFF
j_call: TRBJ2-1; d_call: .; clone_size: few; v_call: TRBV2; cdr3_nt: TGTGCCAGCAGTGAAGCGGTACTAGGGGCTGAGCAGTTCTTC; cdr3_aa: CASSEAVLGAEQFF
j_call: TRBJ1-1; d_call: .; clone_size: .; v_call: TRBV7-3; cdr3_nt: TGTGCCAGCAGCCCCAATTACGGGGGGAAGGAAGCTTTCTTT; cdr3_aa: CASSPNYGGKEAFF
j_call: TRBJ2-3; d_call: .; clone_size: many; v_call: TRBV5-4; cdr3_nt: TGTGCCAGCAGCTTGTACGGTGAGGCTACGCAGTATTTT; cdr3_aa: CASSLYGEATQYF
j_call: TRBJ1-1; d_call: .; clone_size: few; v_call: TRBV2; cdr3_nt: TGTGCCAGCGGGGGACGGTCCCGGGGCACTGAAGCTTTCTTT; cdr3_aa: CASGGRSRGTEAFF
j_call: TRBJ2-1; d_call: TRBD2; clone_size: few; v_call: TRBV5-4; cdr3_nt: TGTGCCAGCAGCTTGGTAGCGGGAGTCATCAATGAGCAGTTCTTC; cdr3_aa: CASSLVAGVINEQFF
j_call: TRBJ2-7; d_call: TRBD1; clone_size: .; v_call: TRBV5-1; cdr3_nt: TGCGCCAGCAGCTTGGCCTTGACAGGGTTGGGCGAGCAGTACTTC; cdr3_aa: CASSLALTGLGEQYF
j_call: TRBJ2-1; d_call: TRBD2; clone_size: .; v_call: TRBV29-1; cdr3_nt: TGCAGCGCTCAAACTAGCGGGAGCTCCTACAATGAGCAGTTCTTC; cdr3_aa: CSAQTSGSSYNEQFF
j_call: TRBJ1-6; d_call: .; clone_size: .; v_call: TRBV12-3/TRBV12-4; cdr3_nt: TGTGCCAGCAGGGACTCTCTTGGGCAGTCACCCCTCCACTTT; cdr3_aa: CASRDSLGQSPLHF